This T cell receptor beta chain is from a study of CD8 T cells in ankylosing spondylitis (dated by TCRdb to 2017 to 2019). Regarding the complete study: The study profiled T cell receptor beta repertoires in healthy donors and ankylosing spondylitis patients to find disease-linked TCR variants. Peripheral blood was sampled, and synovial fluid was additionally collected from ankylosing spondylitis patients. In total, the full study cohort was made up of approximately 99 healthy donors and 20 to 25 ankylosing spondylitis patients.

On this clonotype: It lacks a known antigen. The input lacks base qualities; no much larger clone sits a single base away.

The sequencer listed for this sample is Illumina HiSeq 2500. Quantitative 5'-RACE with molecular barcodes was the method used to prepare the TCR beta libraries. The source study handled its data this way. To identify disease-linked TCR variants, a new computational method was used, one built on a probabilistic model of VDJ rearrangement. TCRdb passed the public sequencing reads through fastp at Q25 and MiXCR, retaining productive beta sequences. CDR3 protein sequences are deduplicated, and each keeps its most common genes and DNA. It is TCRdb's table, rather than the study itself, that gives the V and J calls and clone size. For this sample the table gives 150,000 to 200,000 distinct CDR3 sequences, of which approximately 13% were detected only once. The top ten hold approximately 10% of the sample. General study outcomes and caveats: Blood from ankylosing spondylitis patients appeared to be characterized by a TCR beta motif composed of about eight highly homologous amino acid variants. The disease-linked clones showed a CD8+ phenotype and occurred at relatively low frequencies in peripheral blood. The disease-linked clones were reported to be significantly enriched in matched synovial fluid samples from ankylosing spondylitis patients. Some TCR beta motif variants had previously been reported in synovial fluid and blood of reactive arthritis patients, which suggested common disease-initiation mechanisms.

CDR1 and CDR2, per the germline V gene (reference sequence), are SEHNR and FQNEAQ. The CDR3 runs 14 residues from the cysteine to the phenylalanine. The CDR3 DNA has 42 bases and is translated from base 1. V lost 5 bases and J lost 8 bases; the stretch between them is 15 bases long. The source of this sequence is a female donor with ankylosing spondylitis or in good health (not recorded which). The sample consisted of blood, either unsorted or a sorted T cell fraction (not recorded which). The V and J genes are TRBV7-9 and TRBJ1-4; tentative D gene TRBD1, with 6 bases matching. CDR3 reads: CASSLSYTGEKLFF. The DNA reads TGTGCCAGCAGCCTATCCTACACAGGGGAAAAACTGTTTTTT.